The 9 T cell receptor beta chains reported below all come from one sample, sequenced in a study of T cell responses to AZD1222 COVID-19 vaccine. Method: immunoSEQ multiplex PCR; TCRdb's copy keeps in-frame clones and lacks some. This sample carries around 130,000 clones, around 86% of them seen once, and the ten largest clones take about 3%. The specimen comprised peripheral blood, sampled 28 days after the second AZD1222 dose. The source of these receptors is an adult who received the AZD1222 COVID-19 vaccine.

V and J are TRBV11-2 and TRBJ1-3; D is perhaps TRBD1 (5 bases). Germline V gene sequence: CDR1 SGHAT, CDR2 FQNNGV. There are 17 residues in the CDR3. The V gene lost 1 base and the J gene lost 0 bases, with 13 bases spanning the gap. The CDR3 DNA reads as TGTGCCAGCAGCTTAGGACCGGCAGGGCACTCTGGAAACACCATATATTTT. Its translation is CASSLGPAGHSGNTIYF.

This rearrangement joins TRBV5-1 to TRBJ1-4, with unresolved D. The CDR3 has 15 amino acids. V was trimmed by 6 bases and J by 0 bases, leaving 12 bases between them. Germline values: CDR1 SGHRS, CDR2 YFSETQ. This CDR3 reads CASTRSGATNEKLFF. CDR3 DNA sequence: TGCGCCAGCACTAGGTCAGGTGCAACTAATGAAAAACTGTTTTTT.

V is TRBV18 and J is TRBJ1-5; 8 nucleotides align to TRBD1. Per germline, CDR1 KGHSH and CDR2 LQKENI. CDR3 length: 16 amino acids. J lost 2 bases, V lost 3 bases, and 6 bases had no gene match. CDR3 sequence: CASSPAGGVGNQPQHF. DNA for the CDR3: TGTGCCAGCTCACCGGCAGGGGGCGTAGGCAATCAGCCCCAGCATTTT.

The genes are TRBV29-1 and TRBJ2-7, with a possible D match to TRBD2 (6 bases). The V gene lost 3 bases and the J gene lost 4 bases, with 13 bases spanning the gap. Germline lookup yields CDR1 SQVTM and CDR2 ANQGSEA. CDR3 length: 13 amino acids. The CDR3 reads CSVEMAGWYEQYF. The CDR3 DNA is TGCAGCGTTGAGATGGCGGGATGGTACGAGCAGTACTTC.

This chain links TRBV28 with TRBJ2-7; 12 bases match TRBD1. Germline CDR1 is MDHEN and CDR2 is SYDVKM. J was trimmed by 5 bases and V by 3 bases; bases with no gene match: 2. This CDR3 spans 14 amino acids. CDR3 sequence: CASSLGQGADEQYF. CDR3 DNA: TGTGCCAGCAGTTTGGGACAGGGGGCGGACGAGCAGTACTTC.

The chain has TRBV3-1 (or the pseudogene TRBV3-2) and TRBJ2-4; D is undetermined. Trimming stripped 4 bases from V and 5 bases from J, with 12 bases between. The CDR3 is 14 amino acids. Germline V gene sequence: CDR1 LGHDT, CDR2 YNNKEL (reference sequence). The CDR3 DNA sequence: TGTGCCAGCAGCCCCCAATTCAACCAAAACATTCAGTACTTC. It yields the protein CASSPQFNQNIQYF.

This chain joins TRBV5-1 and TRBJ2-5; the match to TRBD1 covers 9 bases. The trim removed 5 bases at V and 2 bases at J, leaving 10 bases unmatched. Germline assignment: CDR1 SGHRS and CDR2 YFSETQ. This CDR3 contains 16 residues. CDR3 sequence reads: CASRWGQGKLQETQYF. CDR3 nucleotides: TGCGCCAGCAGGTGGGGACAGGGAAAACTTCAAGAGACCCAGTACTTC.

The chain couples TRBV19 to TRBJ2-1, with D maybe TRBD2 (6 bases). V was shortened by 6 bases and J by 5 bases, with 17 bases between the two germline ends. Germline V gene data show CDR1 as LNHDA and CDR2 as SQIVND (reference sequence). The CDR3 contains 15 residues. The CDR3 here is CASSHPGGGDNEQFF. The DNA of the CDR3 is TGTGCCAGTAGCCACCCCGGGGGTGGCGACAATGAGCAGTTCTTC.

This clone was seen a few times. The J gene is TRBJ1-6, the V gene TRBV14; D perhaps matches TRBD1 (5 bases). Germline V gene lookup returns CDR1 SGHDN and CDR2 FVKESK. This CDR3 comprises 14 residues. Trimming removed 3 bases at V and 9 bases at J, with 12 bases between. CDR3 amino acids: CASSQGRDLSPLHF. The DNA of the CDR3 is TGTGCCAGCAGCCAGGGCAGGGACCTTTCACCCCTCCACTTT.